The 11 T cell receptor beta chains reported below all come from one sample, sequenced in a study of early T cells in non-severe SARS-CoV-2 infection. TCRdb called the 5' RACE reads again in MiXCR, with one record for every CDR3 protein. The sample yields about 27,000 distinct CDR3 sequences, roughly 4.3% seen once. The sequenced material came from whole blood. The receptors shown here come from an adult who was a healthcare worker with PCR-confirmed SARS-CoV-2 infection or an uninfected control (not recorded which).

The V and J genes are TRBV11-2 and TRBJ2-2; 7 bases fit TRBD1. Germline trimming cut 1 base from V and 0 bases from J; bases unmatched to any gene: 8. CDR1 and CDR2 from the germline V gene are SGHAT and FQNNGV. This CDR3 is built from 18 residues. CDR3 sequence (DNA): TGTGCCAGCAGCTTAGGACAGGGTTCTTCCACGAACACCGGGGAGCTGTTTTTT. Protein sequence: CASSLGQGSSTNTGELFF.

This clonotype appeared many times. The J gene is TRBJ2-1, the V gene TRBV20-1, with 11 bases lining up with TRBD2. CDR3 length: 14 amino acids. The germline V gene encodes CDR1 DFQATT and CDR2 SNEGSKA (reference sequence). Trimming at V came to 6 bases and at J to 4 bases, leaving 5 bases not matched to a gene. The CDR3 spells CSAKGLAEYNEQFF. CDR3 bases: TGCAGTGCAAAGGGACTAGCGGAGTACAATGAGCAGTTCTTC.

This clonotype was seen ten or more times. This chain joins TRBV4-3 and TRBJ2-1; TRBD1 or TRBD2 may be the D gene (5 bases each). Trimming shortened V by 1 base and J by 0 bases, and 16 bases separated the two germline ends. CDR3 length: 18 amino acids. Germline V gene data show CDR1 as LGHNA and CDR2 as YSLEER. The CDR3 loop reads CASSQVGAGTGSYNEQFF. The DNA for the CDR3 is TGCGCCAGCAGCCAAGTGGGAGCCGGGACCGGCTCCTACAATGAGCAGTTCTTC.

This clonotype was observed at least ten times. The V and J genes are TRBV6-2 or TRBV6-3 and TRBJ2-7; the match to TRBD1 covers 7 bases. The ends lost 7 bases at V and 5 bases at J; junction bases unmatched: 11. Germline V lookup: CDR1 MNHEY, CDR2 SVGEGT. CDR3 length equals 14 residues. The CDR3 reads CASTDRAGFNEQYF. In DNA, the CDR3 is TGTGCCAGCACTGACAGGGCCGGATTTAACGAGCAGTACTTC.

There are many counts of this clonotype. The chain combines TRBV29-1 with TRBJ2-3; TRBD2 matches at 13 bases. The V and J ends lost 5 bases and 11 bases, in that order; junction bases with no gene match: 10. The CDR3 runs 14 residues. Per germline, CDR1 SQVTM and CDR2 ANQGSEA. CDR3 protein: CSVSGTSGTRGQYF. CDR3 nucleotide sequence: TGCAGCGTTTCCGGGACTAGCGGGACCCGGGGGCAGTATTTT.

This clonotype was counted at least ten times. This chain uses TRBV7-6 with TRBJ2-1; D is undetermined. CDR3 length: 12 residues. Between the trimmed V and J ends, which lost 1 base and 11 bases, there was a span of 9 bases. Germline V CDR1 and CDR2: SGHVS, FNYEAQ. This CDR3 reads CASSLGVDQQFF. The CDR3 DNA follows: TGTGCCAGCAGCTTAGGAGTCGACCAGCAGTTCTTC.

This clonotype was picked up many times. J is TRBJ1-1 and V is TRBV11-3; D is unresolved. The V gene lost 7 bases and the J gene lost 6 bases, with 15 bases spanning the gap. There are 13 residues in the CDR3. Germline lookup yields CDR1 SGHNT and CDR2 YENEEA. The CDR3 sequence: CASTQNVGSEAFF. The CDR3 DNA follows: TGTGCCAGCACTCAAAATGTGGGATCTGAAGCTTTCTTT.

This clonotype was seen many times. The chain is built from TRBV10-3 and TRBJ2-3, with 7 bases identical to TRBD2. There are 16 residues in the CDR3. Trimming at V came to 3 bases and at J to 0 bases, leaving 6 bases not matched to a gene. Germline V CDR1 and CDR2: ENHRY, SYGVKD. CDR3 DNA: TGTGCCATCAGTGATCAATGGGGGGGGAGCACAGATACGCAGTATTTT. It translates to CAISDQWGGSTDTQYF.

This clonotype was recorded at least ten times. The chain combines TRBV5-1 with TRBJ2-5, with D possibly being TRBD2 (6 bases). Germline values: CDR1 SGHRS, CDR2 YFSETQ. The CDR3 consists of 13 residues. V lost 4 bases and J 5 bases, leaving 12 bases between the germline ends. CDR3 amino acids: CASSAGQRETQYF. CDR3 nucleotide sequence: TGCGCCAGCAGCGCGGGGCAGAGGGAGACCCAGTACTTC.

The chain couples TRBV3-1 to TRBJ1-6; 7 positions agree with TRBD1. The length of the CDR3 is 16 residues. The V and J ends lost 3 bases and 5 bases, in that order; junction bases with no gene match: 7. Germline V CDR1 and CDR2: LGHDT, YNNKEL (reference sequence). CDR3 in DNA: TGTGCCAGCAGCCAGACCGGACAGGTCCATAATTCACCCCTCCACTTT. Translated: CASSQTGQVHNSPLHF. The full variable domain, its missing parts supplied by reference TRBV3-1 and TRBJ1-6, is DTAVSQTPKYLVTQMGNDKSIKCEQNLGHDTMYWYKQDSKKFLKIMFSYNNKELIINETVPNRFSPKSPDKAHLNLHINSLELGDSAVYFCASSQTGQVHNSPLHFGNGTRLTVT.

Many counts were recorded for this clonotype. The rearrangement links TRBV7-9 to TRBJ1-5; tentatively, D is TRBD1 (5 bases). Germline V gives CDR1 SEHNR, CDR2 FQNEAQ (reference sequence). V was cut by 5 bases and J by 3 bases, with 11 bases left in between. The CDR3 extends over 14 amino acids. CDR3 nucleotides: TGTGCCAGCAGCGCTCAGGGCCACAATCAGCCCCAGCATTTT. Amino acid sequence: CASSAQGHNQPQHF.